This T cell receptor (beta chain) was identified during a study of blood T cell repertoires in COVID-19. Profiling relied on immunoSEQ multiplex PCR, and the TCRdb table lists in-frame clones only, not all of them. The table lists 50,000 to 75,000 clones, 75% to 85% of them singletons. The sequencing input was peripheral blood. The receptor comes from a man in his fifties or sixties with acute or convalescent COVID-19.

The CDR3 DNA follows: TGCGCCAGCAGGGTGGACACTTCCACCGGGGAGCTGTTTTTT. It specifies CASRVDTSTGELFF. This sequence joins TRBV5-1 and TRBJ2-2, with a tentative D call TRBD1 (5 bases). V was shortened by 5 bases and J by 4 bases, with 12 bases between the two germline ends. Looked up from germline, CDR1 is SGHRS and CDR2 is YFSETQ. The CDR3 has 14 amino acids.